The clone carrying this T cell receptor beta chain was recorded many times. Using RNA transcripts as the source, TCR beta CDR3 regions were amplified. The study used the HTBI primer set for a first-round RT-PCR of the TCR CDR3. TCRdb analysed the multiplex PCR reads with MiXCR anew, one entry per CDR3 protein. The sample holds a few hundred thousand distinct CDR3 sequences; around 14% are singletons and the top ten take around 7.5%. Over 9 ml of fresh peripheral blood supplied the PBMCs. This entry comes from a study of T cells in Graves' hyperthyroidism and ophthalmopathy. V lost 6 bases and J lost 10, with 17 bases in between. The CDR3 covers 12 residues. CDR1 is DFQATT and CDR2 is SNEGSKA in the germline V gene (reference sequence).

The TCR sequence derives from a young woman with Graves' hyperthyroidism. The genes are TRBV20-1 and TRBJ2-3, with a possible D match to TRBD2 (5 bases). The sequenced material came from blood. This CDR3 reads CSARKVFSAQYF. The CDR3, as DNA: TGCAGTGCCCGTAAGGTATTTAGCGCGCAGTATTTT.